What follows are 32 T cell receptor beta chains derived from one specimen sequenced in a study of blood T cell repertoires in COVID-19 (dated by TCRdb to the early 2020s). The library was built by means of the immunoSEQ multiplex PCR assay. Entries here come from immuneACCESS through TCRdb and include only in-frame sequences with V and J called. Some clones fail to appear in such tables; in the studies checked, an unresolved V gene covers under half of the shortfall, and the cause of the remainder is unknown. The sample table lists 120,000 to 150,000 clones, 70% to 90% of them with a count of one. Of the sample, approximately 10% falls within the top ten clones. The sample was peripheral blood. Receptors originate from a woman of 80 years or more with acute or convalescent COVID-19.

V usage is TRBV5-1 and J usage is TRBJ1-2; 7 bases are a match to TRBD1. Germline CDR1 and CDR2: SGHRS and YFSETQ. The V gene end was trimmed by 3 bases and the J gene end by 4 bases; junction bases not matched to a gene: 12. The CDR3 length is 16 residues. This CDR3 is CASSSTAGQISYGYTF. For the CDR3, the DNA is TGCGCCAGCAGCTCTACCGCGGGACAGATTTCCTATGGCTACACCTTC.

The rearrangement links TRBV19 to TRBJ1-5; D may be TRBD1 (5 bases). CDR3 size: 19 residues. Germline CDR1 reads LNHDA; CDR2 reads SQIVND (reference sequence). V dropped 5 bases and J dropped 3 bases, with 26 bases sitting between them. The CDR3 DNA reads TGTGCCAGTAGTGACCGACAGATCACAACCTCCTATGACAATCAGCCCCAGCATTTT. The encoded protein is CASSDRQITTSYDNQPQHF. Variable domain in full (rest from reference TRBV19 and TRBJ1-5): DGGITQSPKYLFRKEGQNVTLSCEQNLNHDAMYWYRQDPGQGLRLIYYSQIVNDFQKGDIAEGYSVSREKKESFPLTVTSAQKNPTAFYLCASSDRQITTSYDNQPQHFGDGTRLSIL.

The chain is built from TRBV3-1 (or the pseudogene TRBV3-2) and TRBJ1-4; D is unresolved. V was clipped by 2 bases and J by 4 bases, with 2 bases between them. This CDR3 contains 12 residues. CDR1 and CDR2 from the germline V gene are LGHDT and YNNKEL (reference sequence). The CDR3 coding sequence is TGTGCCAGCAGCCAACGTAATGAAAAACTGTTTTTT. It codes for CASSQRNEKLFF.

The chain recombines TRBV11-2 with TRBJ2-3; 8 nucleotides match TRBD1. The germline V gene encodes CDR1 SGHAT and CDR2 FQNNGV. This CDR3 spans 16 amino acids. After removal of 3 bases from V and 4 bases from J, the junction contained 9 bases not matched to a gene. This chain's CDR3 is CASSFLWTGSADTQYF. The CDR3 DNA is TGTGCCAGCAGCTTCCTCTGGACAGGGAGCGCAGATACGCAGTATTTT.

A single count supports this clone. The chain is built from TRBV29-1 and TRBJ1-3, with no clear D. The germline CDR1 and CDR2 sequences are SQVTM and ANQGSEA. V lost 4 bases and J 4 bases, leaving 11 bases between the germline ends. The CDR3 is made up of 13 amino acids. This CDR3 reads CSVVRGPGNTIYF. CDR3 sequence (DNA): TGCAGCGTTGTGCGAGGTCCCGGAAACACCATATATTTT. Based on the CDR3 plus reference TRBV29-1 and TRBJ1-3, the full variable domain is SAVISQKPSRDICQRGTSLTIQCQVDSQVTMMFWYRQQPGQSLTLIATANQGSEATYESGFVIDKFPISRPNLTFSTLTVSNMSPEDSSIYLCSVVRGPGNTIYFGEGSWLTVV.

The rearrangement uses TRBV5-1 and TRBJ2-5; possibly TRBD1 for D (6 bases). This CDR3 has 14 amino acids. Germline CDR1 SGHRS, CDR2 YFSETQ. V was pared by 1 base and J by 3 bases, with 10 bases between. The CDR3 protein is CASSLFPGEETQYF. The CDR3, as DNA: TGCGCCAGCAGCTTGTTTCCAGGGGAAGAGACCCAGTACTTC. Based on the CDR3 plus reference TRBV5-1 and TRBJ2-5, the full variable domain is KAGVTQTPRYLIKTRGQQVTLSCSPISGHRSVSWYQQTPGQGLQFLFEYFSETQRNKGNFPGRFSGRQFSNSRSEMNVSTLELGDSALYLCASSLFPGEETQYFGPGTRLLVL.

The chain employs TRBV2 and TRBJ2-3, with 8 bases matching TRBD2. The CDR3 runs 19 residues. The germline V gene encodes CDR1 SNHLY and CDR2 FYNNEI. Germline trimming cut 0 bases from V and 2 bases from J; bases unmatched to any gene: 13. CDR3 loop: CASSEAGGERGLYTDTQYF. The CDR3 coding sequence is TGTGCCAGCAGTGAAGCTGGGGGGGAGCGGGGGCTCTACACAGATACGCAGTATTTT.

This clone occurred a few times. The CDR3 DNA follows: TGTGCCAGTAGCCGTCCGGGACGCGGGGGGCCCTCTGGAAACACCATATATTTT. This encodes CASSRPGRGGPSGNTIYF. J is TRBJ1-3 and V is TRBV19, with D possibly TRBD1 on 6 matching bases. The CDR3 is 18 amino acids. V lost 6 bases and J 0 bases, leaving 21 bases between the germline ends. Germline assignment: CDR1 LNHDA and CDR2 SQIVND (reference sequence).

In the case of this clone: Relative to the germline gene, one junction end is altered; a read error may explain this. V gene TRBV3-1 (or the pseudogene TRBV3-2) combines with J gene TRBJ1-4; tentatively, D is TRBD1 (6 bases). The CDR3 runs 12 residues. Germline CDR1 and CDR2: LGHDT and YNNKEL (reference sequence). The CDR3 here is CASSPLEWDKVF. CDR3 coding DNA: TGTGCCAGCAGCCCACTTGAGTGGGACAAGGTTTTT.

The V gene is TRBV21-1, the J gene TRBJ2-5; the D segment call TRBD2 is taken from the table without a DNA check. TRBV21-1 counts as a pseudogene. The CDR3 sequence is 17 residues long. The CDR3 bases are TGTGCCAGCAGCATCACTCCGACTAGCGGGGTCCAAGAGACCCAGTACTTC. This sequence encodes CASSITPTSGVQETQYF.

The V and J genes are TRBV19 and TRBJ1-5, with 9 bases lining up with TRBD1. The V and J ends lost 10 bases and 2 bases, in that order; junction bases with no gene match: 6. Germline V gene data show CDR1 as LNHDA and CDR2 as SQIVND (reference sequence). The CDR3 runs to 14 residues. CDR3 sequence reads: CATRGQGGNQPQHF. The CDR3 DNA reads TGTGCCACTCGGGGACAGGGCGGCAATCAGCCCCAGCATTTT. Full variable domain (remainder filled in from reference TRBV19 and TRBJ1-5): DGGITQSPKYLFRKEGQNVTLSCEQNLNHDAMYWYRQDPGQGLRLIYYSQIVNDFQKGDIAEGYSVSREKKESFPLTVTSAQKNPTAFYLCATRGQGGNQPQHFGDGTRLSIL.

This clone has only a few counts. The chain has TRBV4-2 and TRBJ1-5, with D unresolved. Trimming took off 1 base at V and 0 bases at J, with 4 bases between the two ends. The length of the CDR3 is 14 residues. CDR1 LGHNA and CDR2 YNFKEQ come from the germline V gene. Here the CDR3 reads CASSQGYSNQPQHF. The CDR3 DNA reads TGTGCCAGCAGCCAAGGTTATAGCAATCAGCCCCAGCATTTT.

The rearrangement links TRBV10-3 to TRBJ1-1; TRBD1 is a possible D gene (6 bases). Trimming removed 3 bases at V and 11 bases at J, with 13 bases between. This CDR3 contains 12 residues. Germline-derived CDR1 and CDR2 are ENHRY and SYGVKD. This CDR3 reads CAISDRDNFAFF. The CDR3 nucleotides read TGTGCCATCAGTGACAGGGACAATTTTGCTTTCTTT.

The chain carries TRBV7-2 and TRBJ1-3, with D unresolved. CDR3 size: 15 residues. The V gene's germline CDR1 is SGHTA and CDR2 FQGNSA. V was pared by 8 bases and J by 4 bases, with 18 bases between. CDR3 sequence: CASGMGGLGGNTIYF. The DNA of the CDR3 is TGTGCCAGCGGAATGGGAGGCCTAGGAGGAAACACCATATATTTT.

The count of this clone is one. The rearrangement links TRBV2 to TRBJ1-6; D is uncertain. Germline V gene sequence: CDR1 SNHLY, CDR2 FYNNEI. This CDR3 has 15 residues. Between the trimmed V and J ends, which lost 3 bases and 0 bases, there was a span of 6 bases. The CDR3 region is CASSDGVSYNSPLHF. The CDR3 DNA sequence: TGTGCCAGCAGTGACGGGGTCTCCTATAATTCACCCCTCCACTTT.

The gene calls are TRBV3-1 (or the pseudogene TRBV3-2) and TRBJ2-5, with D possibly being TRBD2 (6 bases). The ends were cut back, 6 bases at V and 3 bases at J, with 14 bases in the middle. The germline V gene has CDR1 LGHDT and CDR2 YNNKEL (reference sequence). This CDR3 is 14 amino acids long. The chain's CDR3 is CASRVSGGKETQYF. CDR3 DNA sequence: TGTGCCAGCAGGGTCTCTGGGGGGAAAGAGACCCAGTACTTC.

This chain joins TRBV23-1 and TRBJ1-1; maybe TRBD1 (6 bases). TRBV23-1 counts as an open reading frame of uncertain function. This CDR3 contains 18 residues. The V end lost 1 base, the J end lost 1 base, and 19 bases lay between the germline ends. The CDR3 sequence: CASSQLGGVGQSNTEAFF. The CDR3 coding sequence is TGCGCCAGCAGTCAATTGGGTGGGGTCGGACAGTCGAACACTGAAGCTTTCTTT.

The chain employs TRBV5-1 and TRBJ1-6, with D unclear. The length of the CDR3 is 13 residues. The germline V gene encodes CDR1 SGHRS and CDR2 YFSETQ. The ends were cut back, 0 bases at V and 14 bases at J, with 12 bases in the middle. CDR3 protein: CASSLEGAPALHF. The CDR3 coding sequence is TGCGCCAGCAGCTTGGAGGGAGCTCCAGCCCTCCACTTT. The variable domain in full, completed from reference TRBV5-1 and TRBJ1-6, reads KAGVTQTPRYLIKTRGQQVTLSCSPISGHRSVSWYQQTPGQGLQFLFEYFSETQRNKGNFPGRFSGRQFSNSRSEMNVSTLELGDSALYLCASSLEGAPALHFGNGTRLTVT.

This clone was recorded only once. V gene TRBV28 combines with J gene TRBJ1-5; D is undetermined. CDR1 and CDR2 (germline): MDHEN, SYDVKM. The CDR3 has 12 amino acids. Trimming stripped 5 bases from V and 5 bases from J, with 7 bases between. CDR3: CASSPTYQPQHF. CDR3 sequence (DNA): TGTGCCAGCAGTCCAACTTATCAGCCCCAGCATTTT.

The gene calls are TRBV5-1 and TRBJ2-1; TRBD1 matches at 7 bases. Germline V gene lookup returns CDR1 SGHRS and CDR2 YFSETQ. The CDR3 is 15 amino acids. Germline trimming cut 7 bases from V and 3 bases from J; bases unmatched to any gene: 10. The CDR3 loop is CASSQLRDSYNEQFF. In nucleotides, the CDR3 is TGCGCCAGCTCTCAATTACGGGACAGCTACAATGAGCAGTTCTTC.

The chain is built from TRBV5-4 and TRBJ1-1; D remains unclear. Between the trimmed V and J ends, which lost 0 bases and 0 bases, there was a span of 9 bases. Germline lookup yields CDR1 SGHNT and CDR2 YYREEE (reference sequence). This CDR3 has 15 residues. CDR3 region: CASSLGLSMNTEAFF. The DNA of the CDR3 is TGTGCCAGCAGCTTGGGGTTGAGTATGAACACTGAAGCTTTCTTT.

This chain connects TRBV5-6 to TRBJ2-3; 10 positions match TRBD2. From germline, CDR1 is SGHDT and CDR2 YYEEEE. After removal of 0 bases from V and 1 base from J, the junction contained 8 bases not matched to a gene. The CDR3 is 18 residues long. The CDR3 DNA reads TGTGCCAGCAGCTTGGAGCGGGGGGGCCGATTCGGCACAGATACGCAGTATTTT. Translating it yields CASSLERGGRFGTDTQYF.

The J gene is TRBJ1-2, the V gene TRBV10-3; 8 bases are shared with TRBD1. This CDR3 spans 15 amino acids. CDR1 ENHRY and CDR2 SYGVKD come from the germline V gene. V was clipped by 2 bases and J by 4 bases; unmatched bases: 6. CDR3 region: CAISEPRQGSYGYTF. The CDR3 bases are TGTGCCATCAGTGAGCCCCGACAGGGGAGCTATGGCTACACCTTC.

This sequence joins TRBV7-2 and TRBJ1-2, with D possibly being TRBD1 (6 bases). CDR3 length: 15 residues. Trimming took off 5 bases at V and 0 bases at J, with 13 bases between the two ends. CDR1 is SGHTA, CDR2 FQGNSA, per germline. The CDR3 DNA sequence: TGTGCCAGCAGCCCTAACAGGGTAGCTAACTATGGCTACACCTTC. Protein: CASSPNRVANYGYTF.

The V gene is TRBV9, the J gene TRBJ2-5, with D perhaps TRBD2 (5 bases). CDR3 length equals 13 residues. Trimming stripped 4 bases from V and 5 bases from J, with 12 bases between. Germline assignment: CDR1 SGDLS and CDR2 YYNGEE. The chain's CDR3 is CASSQDSSETQYF. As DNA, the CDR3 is TGTGCCAGCAGCCAGGACTCTTCCGAGACCCAGTACTTC.

The chain's CDR3 is CASSLRGVPLTYEQYF. The CDR3 DNA follows: TGTGCCAGTAGTTTGCGGGGGGTCCCATTAACCTACGAGCAGTACTTC. The chain carries TRBV19 and TRBJ2-7; 8 nucleotides line up with TRBD2. Per germline, CDR1 LNHDA and CDR2 SQIVND (reference sequence). The CDR3 is made up of 16 amino acids. V dropped 5 bases and J dropped 2; count of bases not matched to a gene: 11.

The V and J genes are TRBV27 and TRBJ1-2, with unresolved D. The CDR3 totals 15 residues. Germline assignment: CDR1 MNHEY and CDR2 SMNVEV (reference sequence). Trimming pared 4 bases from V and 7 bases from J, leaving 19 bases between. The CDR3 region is CASSYRPGVLGGYTF. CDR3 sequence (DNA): TGTGCCAGCAGTTATCGACCGGGAGTACTGGGTGGCTACACCTTC.

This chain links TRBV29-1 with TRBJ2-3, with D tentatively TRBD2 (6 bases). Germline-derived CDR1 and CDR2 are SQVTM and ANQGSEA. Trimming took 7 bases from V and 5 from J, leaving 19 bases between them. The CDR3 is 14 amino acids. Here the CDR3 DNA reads TGCAGCGCTGACCCGGGGGATGTCAGAGATACGCAGTATTTT. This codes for CSADPGDVRDTQYF.

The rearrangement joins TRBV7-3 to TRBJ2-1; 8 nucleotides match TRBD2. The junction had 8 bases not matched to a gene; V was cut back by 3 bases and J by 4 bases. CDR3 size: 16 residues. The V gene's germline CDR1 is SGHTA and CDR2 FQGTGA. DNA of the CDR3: TGTGCCAGCAGCTTGGGACTAGTCCCCCCTTACAATGAGCAGTTCTTC. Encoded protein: CASSLGLVPPYNEQFF.

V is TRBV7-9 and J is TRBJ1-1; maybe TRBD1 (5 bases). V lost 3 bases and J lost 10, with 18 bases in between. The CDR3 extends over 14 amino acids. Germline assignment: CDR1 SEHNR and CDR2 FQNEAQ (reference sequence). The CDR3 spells CASSFRAGESGAFF. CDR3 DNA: TGTGCCAGCAGCTTCAGGGCGGGGGAGTCGGGAGCTTTCTTT.

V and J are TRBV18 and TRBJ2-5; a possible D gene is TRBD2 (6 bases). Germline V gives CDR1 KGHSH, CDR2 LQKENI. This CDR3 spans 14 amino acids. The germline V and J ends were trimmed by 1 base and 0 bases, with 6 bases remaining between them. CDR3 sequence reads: CASSPRGNQETQYF. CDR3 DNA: TGTGCCAGCTCACCACGCGGGAACCAAGAGACCCAGTACTTC.

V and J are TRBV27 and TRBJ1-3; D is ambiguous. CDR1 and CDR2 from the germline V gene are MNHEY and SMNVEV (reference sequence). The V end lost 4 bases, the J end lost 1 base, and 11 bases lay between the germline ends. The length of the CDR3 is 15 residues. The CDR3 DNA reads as TGTGCCAGCAGTTCCCTCGCGATATCTGGAAACACCATATATTTT. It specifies CASSSLAISGNTIYF.